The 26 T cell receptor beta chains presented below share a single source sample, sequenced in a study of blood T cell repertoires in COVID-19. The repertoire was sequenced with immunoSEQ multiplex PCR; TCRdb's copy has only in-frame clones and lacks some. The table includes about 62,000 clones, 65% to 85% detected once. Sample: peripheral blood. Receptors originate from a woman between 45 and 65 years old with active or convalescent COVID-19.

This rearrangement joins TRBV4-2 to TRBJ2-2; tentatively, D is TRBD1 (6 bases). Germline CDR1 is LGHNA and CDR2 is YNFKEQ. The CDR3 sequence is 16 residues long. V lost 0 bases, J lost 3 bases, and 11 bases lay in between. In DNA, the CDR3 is TGTGCCAGCAGCCAAGACCAGGACAGTTACACCGGGGAGCTGTTTTTT. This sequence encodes CASSQDQDSYTGELFF.

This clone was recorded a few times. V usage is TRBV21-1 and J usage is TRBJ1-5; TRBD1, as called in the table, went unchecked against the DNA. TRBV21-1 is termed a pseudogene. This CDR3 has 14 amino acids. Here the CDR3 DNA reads TGTGCCAGCAGCAAAGCTACAGGGAATCAGCCCCAGCATTTT. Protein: CASSKATGNQPQHF.

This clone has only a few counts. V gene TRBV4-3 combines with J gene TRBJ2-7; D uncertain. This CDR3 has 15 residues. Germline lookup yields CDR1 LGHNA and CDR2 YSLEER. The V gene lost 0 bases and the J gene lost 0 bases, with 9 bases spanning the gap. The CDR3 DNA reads TGCGCCAGCAGCCAAGAGGAGTTCAGCTCCTACGAGCAGTACTTC. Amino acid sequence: CASSQEEFSSYEQYF.

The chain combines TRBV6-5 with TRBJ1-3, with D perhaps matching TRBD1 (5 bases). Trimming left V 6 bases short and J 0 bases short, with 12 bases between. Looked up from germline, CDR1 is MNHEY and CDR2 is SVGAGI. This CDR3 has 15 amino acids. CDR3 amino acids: CASSRQSRSGNTIYF. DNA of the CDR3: TGTGCCAGCAGCCGACAGTCCCGCTCTGGAAACACCATATATTTT.

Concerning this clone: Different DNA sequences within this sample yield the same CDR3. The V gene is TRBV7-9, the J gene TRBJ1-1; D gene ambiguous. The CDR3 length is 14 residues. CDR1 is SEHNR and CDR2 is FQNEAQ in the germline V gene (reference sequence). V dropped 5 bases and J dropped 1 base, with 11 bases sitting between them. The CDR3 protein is CASSPDGENTEAFF. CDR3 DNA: TGTGCCAGCAGCCCCGACGGGGAGAACACTGAAGCTTTCTTT.

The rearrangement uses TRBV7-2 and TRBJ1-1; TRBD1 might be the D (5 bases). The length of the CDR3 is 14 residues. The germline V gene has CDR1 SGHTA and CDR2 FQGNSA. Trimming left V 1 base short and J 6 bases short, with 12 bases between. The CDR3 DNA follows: TGTGCCAGCAGCTTAGGCGGGTGGGGGGCTGAAGCTTTCTTT. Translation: CASSLGGWGAEAFF.

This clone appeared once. The CDR3 nucleotides read TGCGCCAGCAGCTTGGAATTTGGCCAGCCCCAGCATTTT. It codes for CASSLEFGQPQHF. The chain links TRBV5-1 to TRBJ1-5; D gene unclear. The germline V gene encodes CDR1 SGHRS and CDR2 YFSETQ. V was pared by 0 bases and J by 7 bases, with 8 bases between. The CDR3 is 13 residues long.

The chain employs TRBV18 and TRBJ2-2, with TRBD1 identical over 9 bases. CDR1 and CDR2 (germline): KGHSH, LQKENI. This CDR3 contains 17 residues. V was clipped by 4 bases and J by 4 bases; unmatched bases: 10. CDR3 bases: TGTGCCAGCTCACGACTCGGACAGGGGAAGGCCACCGGGGAGCTGTTTTTT. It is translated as CASSRLGQGKATGELFF.

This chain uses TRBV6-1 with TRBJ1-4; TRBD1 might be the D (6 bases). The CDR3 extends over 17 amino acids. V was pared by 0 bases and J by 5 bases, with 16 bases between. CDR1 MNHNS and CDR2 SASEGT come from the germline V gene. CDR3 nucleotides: TGTGCCAGCAGTGAAGCCCTTGGAAGGGGGGGGAATGAAAAACTGTTTTTT. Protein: CASSEALGRGGNEKLFF.

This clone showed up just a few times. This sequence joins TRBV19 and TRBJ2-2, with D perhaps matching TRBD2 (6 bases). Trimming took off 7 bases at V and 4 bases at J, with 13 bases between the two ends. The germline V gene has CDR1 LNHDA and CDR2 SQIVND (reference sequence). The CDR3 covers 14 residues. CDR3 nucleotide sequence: TGTGCCAGTATCGCCGGGAGCAGCACCGGGGAGCTGTTTTTT. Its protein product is CASIAGSSTGELFF.

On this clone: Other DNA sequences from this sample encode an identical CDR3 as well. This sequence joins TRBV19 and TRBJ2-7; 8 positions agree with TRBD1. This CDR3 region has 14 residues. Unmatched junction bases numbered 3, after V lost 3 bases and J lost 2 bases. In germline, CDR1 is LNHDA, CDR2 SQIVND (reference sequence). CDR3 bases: TGTGCCAGTAGTATCGGGACAGGAACCTACGAGCAGTACTTC. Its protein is CASSIGTGTYEQYF.

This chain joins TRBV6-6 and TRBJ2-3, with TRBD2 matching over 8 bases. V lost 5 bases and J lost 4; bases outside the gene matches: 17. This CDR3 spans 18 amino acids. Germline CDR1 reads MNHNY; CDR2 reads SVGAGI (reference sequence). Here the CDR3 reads CASSLRAGEGIWADTQYF. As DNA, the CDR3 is TGTGCCAGCAGTCTCCGAGCGGGAGAAGGTATTTGGGCAGATACGCAGTATTTT.

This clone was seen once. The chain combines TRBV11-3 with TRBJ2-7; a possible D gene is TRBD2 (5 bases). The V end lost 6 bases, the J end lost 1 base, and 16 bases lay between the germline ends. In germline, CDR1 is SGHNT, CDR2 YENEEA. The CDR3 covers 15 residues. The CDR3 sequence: CASSPRSGTSYEQYF. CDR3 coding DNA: TGTGCCAGCAGTCCCAGGAGCGGAACTTCCTACGAGCAGTACTTC.

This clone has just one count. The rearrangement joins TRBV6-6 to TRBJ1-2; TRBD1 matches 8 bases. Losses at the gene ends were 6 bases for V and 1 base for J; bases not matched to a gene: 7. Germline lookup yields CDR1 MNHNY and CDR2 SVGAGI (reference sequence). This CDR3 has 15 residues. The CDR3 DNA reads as TGTGCCAGCAGCAAAAACAGGGGGAATAACTATGGCTACACCTTC. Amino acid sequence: CASSKNRGNNYGYTF.

The CDR3 DNA is TGTGCCAGCAGCCGGACAGGGGAGGCCTCACCCCTCCACTTT. It yields the protein CASSRTGEASPLHF. This rearrangement joins TRBV5-4 to TRBJ1-6; 9 bases are a match to TRBD1. Germline V gives CDR1 SGHNT, CDR2 YYREEE (reference sequence). Trimming at V came to 4 bases and at J to 10 bases, leaving 6 bases not matched to a gene. This CDR3 comprises 14 residues.

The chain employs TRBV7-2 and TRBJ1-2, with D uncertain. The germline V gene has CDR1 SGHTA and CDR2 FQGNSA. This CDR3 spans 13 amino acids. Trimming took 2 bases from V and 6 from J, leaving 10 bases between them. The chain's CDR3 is CASSLLPQNGYTF. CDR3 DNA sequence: TGTGCCAGCAGCTTATTACCCCAGAATGGCTACACCTTC. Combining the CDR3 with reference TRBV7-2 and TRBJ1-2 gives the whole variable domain GAGVSQSPSNKVTEKGKDVELRCDPISGHTALYWYRQSLGQGLEFLIYFQGNSAPDKSGLPSDRFSAERTGGSVSTLTIQRTQQEDSAVYLCASSLLPQNGYTFGSGTRLTVV.

The CDR3 bases are TGTGCCAGCAGCCAATTAGGGGCTACCGGGGAGCTGTTTTTT. Translation: CASSQLGATGELFF. The chain joins TRBV4-2 to TRBJ2-2; D perhaps matches TRBD1 (5 bases). V was pared by 2 bases and J by 5 bases, with 9 bases between. CDR1 LGHNA and CDR2 YNFKEQ come from the germline V gene. The CDR3 spans 14 residues.

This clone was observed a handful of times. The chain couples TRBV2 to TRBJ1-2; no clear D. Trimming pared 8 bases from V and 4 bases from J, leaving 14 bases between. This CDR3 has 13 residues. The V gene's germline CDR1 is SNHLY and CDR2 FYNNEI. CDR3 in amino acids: CASGGRATYGYTF. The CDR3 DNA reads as TGTGCCAGCGGCGGCAGAGCGACCTATGGCTACACCTTC.

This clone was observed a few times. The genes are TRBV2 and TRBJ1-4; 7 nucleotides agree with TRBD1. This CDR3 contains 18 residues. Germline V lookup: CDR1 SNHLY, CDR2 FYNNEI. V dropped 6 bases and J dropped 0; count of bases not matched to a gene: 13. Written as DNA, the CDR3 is TGTGCCAGCAGGCCTTGGGGGACAGCCACATCAACTAATGAAAAACTGTTTTTT. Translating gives CASRPWGTATSTNEKLFF.

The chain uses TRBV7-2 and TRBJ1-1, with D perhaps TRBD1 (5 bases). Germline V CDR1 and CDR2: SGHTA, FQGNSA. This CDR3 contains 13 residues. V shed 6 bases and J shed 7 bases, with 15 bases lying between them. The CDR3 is CASRVSREDEAFF. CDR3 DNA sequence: TGTGCCAGCAGGGTTTCCAGGGAAGATGAAGCTTTCTTT. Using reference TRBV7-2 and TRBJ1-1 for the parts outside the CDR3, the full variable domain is GAGVSQSPSNKVTEKGKDVELRCDPISGHTALYWYRQSLGQGLEFLIYFQGNSAPDKSGLPSDRFSAERTGGSVSTLTIQRTQQEDSAVYLCASRVSREDEAFFGQGTRLTVV.

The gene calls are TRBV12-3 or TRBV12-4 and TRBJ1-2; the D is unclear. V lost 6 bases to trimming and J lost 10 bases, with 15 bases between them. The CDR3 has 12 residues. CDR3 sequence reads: CASSPPGEYYTF. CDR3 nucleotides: TGTGCCAGCAGCCCGCCGGGAGAATACTACACCTTC.

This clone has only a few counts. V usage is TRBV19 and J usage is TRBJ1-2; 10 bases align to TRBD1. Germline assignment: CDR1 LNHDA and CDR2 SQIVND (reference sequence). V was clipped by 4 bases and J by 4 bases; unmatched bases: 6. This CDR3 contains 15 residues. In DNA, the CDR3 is TGTGCCAGTAGTACGGGACAGGGGTTGGTCTATGGCTACACCTTC. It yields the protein CASSTGQGLVYGYTF.

CDR3 amino acids: CASRPPQRSQFF. The CDR3 nucleotides read TGTGCCAGCAGACCACCTCAGCGGTCCCAGTTCTTC. The V and J genes are TRBV28 and TRBJ2-1; D is perhaps TRBD2 (5 bases). In germline, CDR1 is MDHEN, CDR2 SYDVKM. The ends were cut back, 6 bases at V and 13 bases at J, with 16 bases in the middle. CDR3 size: 12 residues.

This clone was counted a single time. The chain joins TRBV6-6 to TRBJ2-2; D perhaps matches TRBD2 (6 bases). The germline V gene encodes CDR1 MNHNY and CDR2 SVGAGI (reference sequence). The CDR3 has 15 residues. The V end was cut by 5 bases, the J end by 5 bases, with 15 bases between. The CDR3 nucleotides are TGTGCCAGCAGTGGCGGGACTTTGGGGACCGGGGAGCTGTTTTTT. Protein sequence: CASSGGTLGTGELFF.

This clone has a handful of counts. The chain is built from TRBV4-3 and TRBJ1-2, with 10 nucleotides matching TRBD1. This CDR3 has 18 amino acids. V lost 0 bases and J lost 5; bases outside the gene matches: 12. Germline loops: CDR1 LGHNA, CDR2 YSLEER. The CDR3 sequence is CASSQDYERTGGRYGYTF. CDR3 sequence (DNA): TGCGCCAGCAGCCAAGATTACGAAAGGACAGGGGGTCGATATGGCTACACCTTC.

The CDR3 spells CASSYGQTGELFF. Written as DNA, the CDR3 is TGTGCCAGCAGTTACGGACAGACCGGGGAGCTGTTTTTT. The J gene is TRBJ2-2, the V gene TRBV6-5; tentatively, D is TRBD1 (6 bases). CDR1 and CDR2 (germline): MNHEY, SVGAGI. V lost 2 bases, J lost 5 bases, and 6 bases lay in between. The CDR3 runs to 13 residues.